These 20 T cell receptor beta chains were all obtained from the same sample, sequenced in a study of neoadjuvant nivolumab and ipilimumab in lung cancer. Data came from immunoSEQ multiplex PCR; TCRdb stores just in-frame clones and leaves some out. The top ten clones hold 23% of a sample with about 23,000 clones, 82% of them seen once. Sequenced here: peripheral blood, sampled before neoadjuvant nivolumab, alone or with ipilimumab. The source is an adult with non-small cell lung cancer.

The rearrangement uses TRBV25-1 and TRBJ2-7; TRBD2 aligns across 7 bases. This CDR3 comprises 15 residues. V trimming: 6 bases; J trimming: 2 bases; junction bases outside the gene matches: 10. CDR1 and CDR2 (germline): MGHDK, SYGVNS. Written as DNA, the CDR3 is TGTGCCAGCAGCTTTAAAGCGGGAAAAACCTACGAGCAGTACTTC. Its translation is CASSFKAGKTYEQYF.

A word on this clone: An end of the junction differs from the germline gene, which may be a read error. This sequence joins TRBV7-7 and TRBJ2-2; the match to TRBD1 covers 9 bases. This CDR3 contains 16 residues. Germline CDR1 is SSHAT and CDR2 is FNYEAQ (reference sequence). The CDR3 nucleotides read TGTGCTAGCAGCCCCGGGACAGGGTCCTTTGGCGGGGAGCTGTTTTTT. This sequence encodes CASSPGTGSFGGELFF.

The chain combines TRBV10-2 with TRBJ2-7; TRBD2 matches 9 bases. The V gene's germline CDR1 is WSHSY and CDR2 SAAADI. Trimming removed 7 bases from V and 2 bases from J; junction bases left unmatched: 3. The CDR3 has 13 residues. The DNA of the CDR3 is TGCGCCAGCACTTTAGCGGGGGCCTACGAGCAGTACTTC. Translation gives CASTLAGAYEQYF.

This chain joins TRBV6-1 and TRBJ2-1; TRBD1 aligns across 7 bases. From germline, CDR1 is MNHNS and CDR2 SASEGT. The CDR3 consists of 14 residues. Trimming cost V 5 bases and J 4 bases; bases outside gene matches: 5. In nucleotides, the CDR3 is TGTGCCAGCAGTATTACAGGGGCGTACAATGAGCAGTTCTTC. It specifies CASSITGAYNEQFF.

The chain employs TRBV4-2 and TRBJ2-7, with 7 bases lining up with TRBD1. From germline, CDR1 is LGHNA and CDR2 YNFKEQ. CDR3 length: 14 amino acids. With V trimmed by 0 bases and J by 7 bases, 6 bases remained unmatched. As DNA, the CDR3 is TGTGCCAGCAGCCAAGATGGTCAGGGGGAGGAGCAGTACTTC. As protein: CASSQDGQGEEQYF.

CDR3 DNA: TGCGCCAGCAGCTTGGCGGGGCTTGAGCAGTTCTTC. Amino acids: CASSLAGLEQFF. V and J are TRBV5-1 and TRBJ2-1; D assignment may be TRBD1 or TRBD2 (5 bases each). From germline, CDR1 is SGHRS and CDR2 YFSETQ. This CDR3 is 12 amino acids long. V lost 0 bases and J lost 9, with 7 bases in between.

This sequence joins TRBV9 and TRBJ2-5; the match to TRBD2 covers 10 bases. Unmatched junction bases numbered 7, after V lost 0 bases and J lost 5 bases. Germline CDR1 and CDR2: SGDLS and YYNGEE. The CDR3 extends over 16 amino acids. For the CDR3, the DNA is TGTGCCAGCAGCGTAGTAGGACTAGCGGAGGGGGAGACCCAGTACTTC. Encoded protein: CASSVVGLAEGETQYF.

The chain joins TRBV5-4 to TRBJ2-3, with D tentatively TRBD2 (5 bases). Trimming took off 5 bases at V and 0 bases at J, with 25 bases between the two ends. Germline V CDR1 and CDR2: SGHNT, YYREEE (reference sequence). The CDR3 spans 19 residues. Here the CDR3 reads CASRRGGSNAGLSTDTQYF. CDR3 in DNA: TGTGCCAGCAGACGTGGAGGAAGTAACGCGGGCCTTAGCACAGATACGCAGTATTTT.

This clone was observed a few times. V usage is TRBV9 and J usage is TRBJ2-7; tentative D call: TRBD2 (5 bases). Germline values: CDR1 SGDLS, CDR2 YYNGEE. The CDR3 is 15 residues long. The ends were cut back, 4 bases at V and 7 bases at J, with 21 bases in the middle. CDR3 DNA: TGTGCCAGCAGCCACCCCGGGCCTAGCCCTTTAGAGCAGTACTTC. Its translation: CASSHPGPSPLEQYF.

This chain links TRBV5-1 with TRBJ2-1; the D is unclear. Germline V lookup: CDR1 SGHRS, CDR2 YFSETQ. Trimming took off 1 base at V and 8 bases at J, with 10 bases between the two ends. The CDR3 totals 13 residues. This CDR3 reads CASSLIGKDEQFF. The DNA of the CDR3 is TGCGCCAGCAGCTTGATAGGGAAGGATGAGCAGTTCTTC.

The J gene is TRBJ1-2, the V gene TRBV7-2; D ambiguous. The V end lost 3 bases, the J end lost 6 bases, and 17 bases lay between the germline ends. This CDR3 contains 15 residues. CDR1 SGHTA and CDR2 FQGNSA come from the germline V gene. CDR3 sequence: CASSFNFPSKDGYTF. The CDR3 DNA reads TGTGCCAGCAGCTTTAATTTCCCCAGTAAGGATGGCTACACCTTC.

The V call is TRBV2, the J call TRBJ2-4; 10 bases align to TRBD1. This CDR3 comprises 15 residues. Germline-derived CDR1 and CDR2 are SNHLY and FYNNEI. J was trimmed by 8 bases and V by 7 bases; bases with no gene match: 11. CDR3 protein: CASTEGPGQGYIQYF. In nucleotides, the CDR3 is TGTGCCAGCACCGAAGGTCCGGGACAGGGGTACATTCAGTACTTC.

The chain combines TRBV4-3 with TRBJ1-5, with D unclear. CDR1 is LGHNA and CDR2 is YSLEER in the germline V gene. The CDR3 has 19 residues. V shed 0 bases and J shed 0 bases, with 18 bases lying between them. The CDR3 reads CASSQDWRRADLSNQPQHF. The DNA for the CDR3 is TGCGCCAGCAGCCAAGATTGGAGGAGGGCCGACCTTAGCAATCAGCCCCAGCATTTT.

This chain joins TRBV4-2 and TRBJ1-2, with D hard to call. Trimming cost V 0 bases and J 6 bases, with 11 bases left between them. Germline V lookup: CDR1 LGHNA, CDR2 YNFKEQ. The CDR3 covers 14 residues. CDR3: CASSQDIDRNGYTF. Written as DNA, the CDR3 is TGTGCCAGCAGCCAAGATATAGACCGAAATGGCTACACCTTC.

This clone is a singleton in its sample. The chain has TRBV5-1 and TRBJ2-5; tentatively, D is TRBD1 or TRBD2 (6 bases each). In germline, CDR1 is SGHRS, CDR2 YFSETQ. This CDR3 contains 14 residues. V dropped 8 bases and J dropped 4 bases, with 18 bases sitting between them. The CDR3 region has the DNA TGCGCCAGTACGGACAGAGGGGGAGGAGAGACCCAGTACTTC. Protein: CASTDRGGGETQYF.

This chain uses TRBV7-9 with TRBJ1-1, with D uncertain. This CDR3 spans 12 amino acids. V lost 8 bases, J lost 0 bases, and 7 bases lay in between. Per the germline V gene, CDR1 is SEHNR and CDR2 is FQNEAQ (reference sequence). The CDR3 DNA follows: TGTGCCAGCGGACTCATGAACACTGAAGCTTTCTTT. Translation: CASGLMNTEAFF.

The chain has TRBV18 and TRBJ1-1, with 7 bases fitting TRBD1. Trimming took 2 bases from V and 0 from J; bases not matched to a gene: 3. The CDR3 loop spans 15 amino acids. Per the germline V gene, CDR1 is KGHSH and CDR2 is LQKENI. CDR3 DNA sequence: TGTGCCAGCTCACCAAGGGACAGACTGAACACTGAAGCTTTCTTT. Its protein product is CASSPRDRLNTEAFF. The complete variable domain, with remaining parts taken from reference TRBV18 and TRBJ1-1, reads NAGVMQNPRHLVRRRGQEARLRCSPMKGHSHVYWYRQLPEEGLKFMVYLQKENIIDESGMPKERFSAEFPKEGPSILRIQQVVRGDSAAYFCASSPRDRLNTEAFFGQGTRLTVV.

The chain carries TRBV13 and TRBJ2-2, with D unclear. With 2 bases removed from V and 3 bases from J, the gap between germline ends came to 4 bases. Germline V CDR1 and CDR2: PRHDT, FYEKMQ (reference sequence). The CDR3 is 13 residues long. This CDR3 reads CASSLLYTGELFF. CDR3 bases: TGTGCCAGCAGCTTATTATACACCGGGGAGCTGTTTTTT. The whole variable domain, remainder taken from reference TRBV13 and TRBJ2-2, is AAGVIQSPRHLIKEKRETATLKCYPIPRHDTVYWYQQGPGQDPQFLISFYEKMQSDKGSIPDRFSAQQFSDYHSELNMSSLELGDSALYFCASSLLYTGELFFGEGSRLTVL.

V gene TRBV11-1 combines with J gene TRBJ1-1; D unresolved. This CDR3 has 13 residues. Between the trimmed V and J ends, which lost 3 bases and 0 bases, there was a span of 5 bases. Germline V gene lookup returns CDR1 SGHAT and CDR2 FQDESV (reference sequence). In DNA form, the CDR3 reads TGTGCCAGCAGCTTTTTTCTGAACACTGAAGCTTTCTTT. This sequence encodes CASSFFLNTEAFF.

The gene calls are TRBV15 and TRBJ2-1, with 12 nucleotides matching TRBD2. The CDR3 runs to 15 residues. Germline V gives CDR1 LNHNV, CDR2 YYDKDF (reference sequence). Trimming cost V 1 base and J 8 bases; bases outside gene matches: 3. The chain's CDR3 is CATSRGLAGAYEQFF. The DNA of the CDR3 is TGTGCCACCAGCAGAGGACTAGCGGGAGCGTATGAGCAGTTCTTC.